This T cell receptor (beta chain) originates from a study of blood T cell repertoires in COVID-19. About the study: There were acute and convalescent COVID-19 samples, and they came from the United States, Italy and Spain.

Recruitment covered fewer than 25 US areas and drew participants whose ages spanned roughly 18 to 89 years. All recovered Cohort 3 donors got two negative PCRs, got clearance, or saw symptom resolution. The CDR3 extends over 13 amino acids. Trimming shortened V by 2 bases and J by 5 bases, and 6 bases separated the two germline ends. From germline, CDR1 is MDHEN and CDR2 SYDVKM. Per the study methods: Reference gene primer amplification yielded estimated nucleated cell counts. The method was immunoSEQ multiplex PCR; TCRdb's version includes in-frame clones alone and lacks a portion of them. Clone size and V and J calls were adopted from that table, with D and trimming inferred from the DNA. The sample consists of over 250,000 clones, approximately 92% of them appearing once.

V gene TRBV28 combines with J gene TRBJ2-2, with D perhaps matching TRBD1 (5 bases). Sequenced material: PBMCs or T cells enriched from blood (not recorded which). This TCR was recovered from a woman aged 30 to 39 who had recovered from COVID-19. The CDR3 reads CASSLQGTGELFF. CDR3 in DNA: TGTGCCAGCAGTTTACAGGGAACCGGGGAGCTGTTTTTT.